The 10 T cell receptor beta chains below were found in one sample sequenced in a study of human T cells and chemical hapten exposure. TCRdb re-called the RACE reads through MiXCR, storing one row per CDR3 protein. The data show about 70,000 distinct CDR3 sequences, approximately 6.5% seen once. Time point in this sample: healthy volunteer bleed at 6 weeks. The authors' total RNA extraction used unfractionated whole blood. The specimen was whole blood. These receptors all come from a female donor in good health. Some clones in this sample may be carry-over from other donors' samples.

The gene calls are TRBV2 and TRBJ2-5; TRBD1 matches at 7 bases. V was clipped by 5 bases and J by 5 bases; unmatched bases: 8. Germline values: CDR1 SNHLY, CDR2 FYNNEI. The CDR3 covers 14 residues. The DNA of the CDR3 is TGTGCCAGCAGTCCAAGGAAGACAGGGGAGACCCAGTACTTC. Translating gives CASSPRKTGETQYF.

The chain carries TRBV20-1 and TRBJ2-7, with a tentative D call TRBD1 (5 bases). The germline gives CDR1 DFQATT, CDR2 SNEGSKA (reference sequence). There are 14 residues in the CDR3. The V end lost 0 bases, the J end lost 0 bases, and 9 bases lay between the germline ends. The CDR3 nucleotides are TGCAGTGCTAGAGATCAGGGAATCTCCTACGAGCAGTACTTC. Residues: CSARDQGISYEQYF.

This clonotype was recorded at least ten times. This rearrangement joins TRBV6-1 to TRBJ1-2; no firm D call. The CDR3 contains 13 residues. Between the trimmed V and J ends, which lost 2 bases and 10 bases, there was a span of 14 bases. Per germline, CDR1 MNHNS and CDR2 SASEGT. Written as DNA, the CDR3 is TGTGCCAGCAGTGAAAACGCTTCCCCAACCTACACCTTC. Amino acids: CASSENASPTYTF.

The chain recombines TRBV9 with TRBJ2-7; D possibly uses TRBD1 or TRBD2 (7 bases each). The CDR3 runs 15 residues. The V gene's germline CDR1 is SGDLS and CDR2 YYNGEE. V shed 0 bases and J shed 4 bases, with 14 bases lying between them. CDR3 region: CASSVGEGAYYEQYF. For the CDR3, the DNA is TGTGCCAGCAGCGTAGGGGAGGGGGCGTATTACGAGCAGTACTTC.

At least ten counts were recorded for this clonotype. V is TRBV2 and J is TRBJ1-1; the D gene is possibly TRBD1 (5 bases). Trimming took off 5 bases at V and 7 bases at J, with 14 bases between the two ends. Germline V lookup: CDR1 SNHLY, CDR2 FYNNEI. This CDR3 has 13 amino acids. The CDR3 loop reads CASSRNRGSEAFF. In nucleotides, the CDR3 is TGTGCCAGCAGTAGAAACCGGGGCAGTGAAGCTTTCTTT. Variable domain in full (rest from reference TRBV2 and TRBJ1-1): EPEVTQTPSHQVTQMGQEVILRCVPISNHLYFYWYRQILGQKVEFLVSFYNNEISEKSEIFDDQFSVERPDGSNFTLKIRSTKLEDSAMYFCASSRNRGSEAFFGQGTRLTVV.

In this sample, this clonotype turned up many times. V is TRBV6-2 or TRBV6-3 and J is TRBJ2-2; no clear D. The CDR3 runs 12 residues. V was clipped by 6 bases and J by 2 bases, with 4 bases between them. Germline V gene sequence: CDR1 MNHEY, CDR2 SVGEGT. In DNA form, the CDR3 reads TGTGCCAGCAGGGAAAACACCGGGGAGCTGTTTTTT. Its translation is CASRENTGELFF.

This clonotype was counted at least ten times. The chain's CDR3 is CASTKTEGRTDGYTF. Here the CDR3 DNA reads TGTGCCAGCACGAAAACGGAGGGAAGAACGGATGGCTACACCTTC. V is TRBV4-2 and J is TRBJ1-2; no reliable D call. CDR1 and CDR2 (germline): LGHNA, YNFKEQ. This CDR3 region has 15 residues. V was shortened by 7 bases and J by 6 bases, with 21 bases between the two germline ends.

There are a few counts of this clonotype. This sequence joins TRBV7-2 and TRBJ1-1; D is unclear. The CDR3 is 13 residues long. The V gene lost 5 bases and the J gene lost 2 bases, with 9 bases spanning the gap. Germline lookup yields CDR1 SGHTA and CDR2 FQGNSA. The CDR3 spells CASSAQSNTEAFF. The CDR3 coding sequence is TGTGCCAGCAGCGCACAGAGTAACACTGAAGCTTTCTTT.

The V call is TRBV24-1, the J call TRBJ2-2; 8 positions agree with TRBD1. Germline values: CDR1 KGHDR, CDR2 SFDVKD. CDR3 size: 17 residues. Losses at the gene ends were 4 bases for V and 4 bases for J; bases not matched to a gene: 10. This CDR3 reads CATSDSYDRGGTGELFF. CDR3 bases: TGTGCCACCAGTGACTCCTACGACAGGGGTGGCACCGGGGAGCTGTTTTTT.

This clonotype was recorded at least ten times. The rearrangement joins TRBV20-1 to TRBJ1-5; D gene unclear. Looked up from germline, CDR1 is DFQATT and CDR2 is SNEGSKA (reference sequence). V was cut by 8 bases and J by 3 bases, with 14 bases left in between. There are 13 residues in the CDR3. CDR3 DNA sequence: TGCAGTCCGGGGAGGAGTATCAATCAGCCCCAGCATTTT. Protein sequence: CSPGRSINQPQHF.